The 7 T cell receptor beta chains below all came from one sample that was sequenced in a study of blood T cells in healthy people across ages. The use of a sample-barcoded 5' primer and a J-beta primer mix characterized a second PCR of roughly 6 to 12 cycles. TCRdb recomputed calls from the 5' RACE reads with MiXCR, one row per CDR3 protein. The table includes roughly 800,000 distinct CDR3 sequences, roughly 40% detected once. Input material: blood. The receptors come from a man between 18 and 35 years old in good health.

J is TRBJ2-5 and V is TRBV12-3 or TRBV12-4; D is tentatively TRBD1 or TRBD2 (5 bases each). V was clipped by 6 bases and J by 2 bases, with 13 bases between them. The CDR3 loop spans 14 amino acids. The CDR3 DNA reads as TGTGCCAGCAGCCTTCCCGGGGCACAAGAGACCCAGTACTTC. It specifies CASSLPGAQETQYF.

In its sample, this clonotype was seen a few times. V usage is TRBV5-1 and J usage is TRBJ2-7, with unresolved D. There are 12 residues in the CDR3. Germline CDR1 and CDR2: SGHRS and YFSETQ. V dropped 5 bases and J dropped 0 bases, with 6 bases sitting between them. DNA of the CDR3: TGCGCCAGCAGAGTTAACTCCTACGAGCAGTACTTC. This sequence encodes CASRVNSYEQYF.

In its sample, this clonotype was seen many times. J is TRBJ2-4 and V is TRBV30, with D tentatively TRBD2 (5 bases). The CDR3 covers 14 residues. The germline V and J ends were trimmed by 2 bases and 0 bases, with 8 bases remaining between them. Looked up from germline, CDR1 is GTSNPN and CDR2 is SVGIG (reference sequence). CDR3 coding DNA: TGTGCCTGGAGTAGGAGGACAGCCAAAAACATTCAGTACTTC. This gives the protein CAWSRRTAKNIQYF.

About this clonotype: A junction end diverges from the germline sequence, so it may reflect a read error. DNA for the CDR3: TGCGCCAGCAGCATGAGAGGACGGCTAGGGGATATGCAGTATTTT. Translation: CASSMRGRLGDMQYF. This sequence joins TRBV5-1 and TRBJ2-3; maybe TRBD1 (5 bases). Germline V gene data show CDR1 as SGHRS and CDR2 as YFSETQ. This CDR3 is 15 amino acids long. Variable domain in full (rest from reference TRBV5-1 and TRBJ2-3): KAGVTQTPRYLIKTRGQQVTLSCSPISGHRSVSWYQQTPGQGLQFLFEYFSETQRNKGNFPGRFSGRQFSNSRSEMNVSTLELGDSALYLCASSMRGRLGDMQYFGPGTRLTVL.

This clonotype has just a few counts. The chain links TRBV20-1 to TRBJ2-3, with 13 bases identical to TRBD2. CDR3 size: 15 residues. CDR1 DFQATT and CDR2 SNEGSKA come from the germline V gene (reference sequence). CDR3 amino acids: CTTSGRAPLTDTQYF. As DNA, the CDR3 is TGCACCACTAGCGGGAGGGCCCCCCTCACAGATACGCAGTATTTT.

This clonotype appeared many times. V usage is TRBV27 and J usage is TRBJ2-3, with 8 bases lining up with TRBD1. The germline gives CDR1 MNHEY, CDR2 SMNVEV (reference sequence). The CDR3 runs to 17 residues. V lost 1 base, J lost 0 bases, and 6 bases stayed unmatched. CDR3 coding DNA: TGTGCCAGCAGTTTATTGGCACAGGGGGGAAGCACAGATACGCAGTATTTT. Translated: CASSLLAQGGSTDTQYF.

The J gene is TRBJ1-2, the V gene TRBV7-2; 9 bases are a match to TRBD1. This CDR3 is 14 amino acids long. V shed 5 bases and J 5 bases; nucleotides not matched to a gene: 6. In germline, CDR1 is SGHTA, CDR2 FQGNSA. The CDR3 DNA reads TGTGCCAGCAGCCCTCAGACAGGGGGATATGGCTACACCTTC. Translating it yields CASSPQTGGYGYTF.